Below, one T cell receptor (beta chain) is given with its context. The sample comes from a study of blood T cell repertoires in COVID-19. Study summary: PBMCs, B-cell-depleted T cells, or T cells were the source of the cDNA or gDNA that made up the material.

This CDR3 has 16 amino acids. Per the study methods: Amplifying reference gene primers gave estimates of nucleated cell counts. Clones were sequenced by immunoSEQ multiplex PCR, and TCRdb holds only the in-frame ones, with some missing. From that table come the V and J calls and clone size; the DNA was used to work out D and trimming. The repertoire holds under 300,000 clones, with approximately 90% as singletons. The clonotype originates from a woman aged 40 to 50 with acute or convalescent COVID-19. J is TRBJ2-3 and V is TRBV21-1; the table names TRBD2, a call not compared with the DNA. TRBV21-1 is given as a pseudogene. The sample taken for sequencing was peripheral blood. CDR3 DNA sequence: TGTGCCAGCAGCAAAGTAAGCGGGGGGGGCACAGATACGCAGTATTTT. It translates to CASSKVSGGGTDTQYF.